Listed here are 27 T cell receptor beta chains from one sample, sequenced in a study of blood T cell repertoires in COVID-19. Repertoires were generated with immunoSEQ multiplex PCR, while TCRdb's copy carries only in-frame clones and drops some. Among 150,000 to 200,000 clones, about 87% were seen once, and the ten largest hold more than 25%. Sequencing input: peripheral blood. These TCRs come from a man aged 60-69 years with acute or convalescent COVID-19.

This chain joins TRBV6-6 and TRBJ2-7; D remains unclear. Germline values: CDR1 MNHNY, CDR2 SVGAGI (reference sequence). The CDR3 has 11 residues. V lost 8 bases to trimming and J lost 6 bases, with 11 bases between them. This CDR3 reads CASASTREQYF. The CDR3 bases are TGTGCCAGCGCCTCGACTCGCGAGCAGTACTTC.

V is TRBV5-1 and J is TRBJ1-1, with 8 positions matching TRBD1. Germline V gene lookup returns CDR1 SGHRS and CDR2 YFSETQ. Trimming at V came to 0 bases and at J to 10 bases, leaving 8 bases not matched to a gene. CDR3 length equals 14 residues. In nucleotides, the CDR3 is TGCGCCAGCAGCTTGGAGGGGACAGGAACGGGAGCTTTCTTT. It yields the protein CASSLEGTGTGAFF. Based on the CDR3 plus reference TRBV5-1 and TRBJ1-1, the full variable domain is KAGVTQTPRYLIKTRGQQVTLSCSPISGHRSVSWYQQTPGQGLQFLFEYFSETQRNKGNFPGRFSGRQFSNSRSEMNVSTLELGDSALYLCASSLEGTGTGAFFGQGTRLTVV.

The chain is built from TRBV27 and TRBJ2-1, with 16 bases matching TRBD2. CDR1 and CDR2 (germline): MNHEY, SMNVEV (reference sequence). Trimming at V came to 5 bases and at J to 9 bases, leaving 19 bases not matched to a gene. The length of the CDR3 is 20 residues. The chain's CDR3 is CASSSPGTSGRAGVLGEQFF. As DNA, the CDR3 is TGTGCCAGCAGTAGCCCCGGGACTAGCGGGAGGGCCGGGGTACTCGGTGAGCAGTTCTTC.

The gene calls are TRBV4-1 and TRBJ2-3; D remains ambiguous. The CDR3 runs to 17 residues. V lost 0 bases and J 2 bases, leaving 15 bases between the germline ends. Per the germline V gene, CDR1 is MGHRA and CDR2 is YSYEKL. The CDR3 region has the DNA TGCGCCAGCAGCCAAGATGCGGAAGCCGGGTACACAGATACGCAGTATTTT. Translation: CASSQDAEAGYTDTQYF.

Notes on this clone: Other nucleotide sequences from this sample produce the same CDR3. This rearrangement joins TRBV5-1 to TRBJ1-6, with 7 bases that match TRBD1. This CDR3 is 14 amino acids long. Germline CDR1 reads SGHRS; CDR2 reads YFSETQ. The J segment lost 9 bases and the V segment lost 0 bases, leaving 3 bases of the junction unmatched. The CDR3 region has the DNA TGCGCCAGCAGCTTGGGGCAGGGGGGTTCACCCCTCCACTTT. Translated, it gives CASSLGQGGSPLHF.

The chain carries TRBV6-1 and TRBJ2-4; D might be TRBD2 (6 bases). From germline, CDR1 is MNHNS and CDR2 SASEGT. Trimming removed 0 bases from V and 0 bases from J, with 15 bases in between. The CDR3 is 18 amino acids. CDR3 region: CASSEAPGVQLAKNIQYF. The CDR3 nucleotides read TGTGCCAGCAGTGAAGCCCCGGGGGTACAACTAGCCAAAAACATTCAGTACTTC.

The genes are TRBV12-5 and TRBJ2-1; TRBD2 aligns across 8 bases. The V gene end was trimmed by 6 bases and the J gene end by 3 bases; junction bases not matched to a gene: 1. This CDR3 is 13 amino acids long. Germline V gives CDR1 LGHNT, CDR2 FRNRAP. The CDR3 protein is CASGRGVYNEQFF. For the CDR3, the DNA is TGTGCTAGTGGGCGGGGGGTCTACAATGAGCAGTTCTTC.

This sequence joins TRBV14 and TRBJ2-3; tentatively, D is TRBD1 (6 bases). The germline gives CDR1 SGHDN, CDR2 FVKESK. The CDR3 runs to 16 residues. V was pared by 2 bases and J by 6 bases, with 18 bases between. The chain's CDR3 is CASSQSGVFIKDTQYF. The CDR3, as DNA: TGTGCCAGCAGCCAATCAGGGGTGTTTATTAAGGATACGCAGTATTTT.

This clone was recorded only once. V usage is TRBV12-5 and J usage is TRBJ1-6; possible D gene TRBD1, 6 bases. Trimming took off 2 bases at V and 9 bases at J, with 8 bases between the two ends. This CDR3 comprises 13 residues. Germline V gene data show CDR1 as LGHNT and CDR2 as FRNRAP. The DNA of the CDR3 is TGTGCTAGTGGTTTGTTAGGGGGTTCACCCCTCCACTTT. Protein: CASGLLGGSPLHF.

In DNA, the CDR3 is TGTGCCAGCAGCTTGGATCTCGGCACAGATACGCAGTATTTT. Its translation: CASSLDLGTDTQYF. J is TRBJ2-3 and V is TRBV5-5; no definite D call. The germline V gene encodes CDR1 SGHKS and CDR2 YYEKEE (reference sequence). Trimming stripped 0 bases from V and 1 base from J, with 6 bases between. The CDR3 totals 14 residues.

This chain joins TRBV2 and TRBJ1-2; weak D call: TRBD1 (5 bases). Trimming shortened V by 9 bases and J by 6 bases, and 14 bases separated the two germline ends. Germline CDR1 is SNHLY and CDR2 is FYNNEI. The CDR3 sequence is 12 residues long. CDR3 coding DNA: TGTGCCAGTGCAGGGATCGGCGATGGCTACACCTTC. Translation gives CASAGIGDGYTF.

The genes are TRBV18 and TRBJ1-4; D is uncertain. The germline V gene encodes CDR1 KGHSH and CDR2 LQKENI. The CDR3 is 16 residues long. Trimming cost V 0 bases and J 5 bases, with 13 bases left between them. The CDR3 region has the DNA TGTGCCAGCTCACCACCGGTGAGGGAACGAAATGAAAAACTGTTTTTT. It encodes CASSPPVRERNEKLFF.

CDR3 loop: CASSIVIGQGNQPQHF. In DNA, the CDR3 is TGTGCCAGTAGTATAGTAATTGGACAGGGGAATCAGCCCCAGCATTTT. The rearrangement joins TRBV19 to TRBJ1-5; 9 bases are shared with TRBD1. V shed 1 base and J 4 bases; nucleotides not matched to a gene: 5. This CDR3 contains 16 residues. Germline CDR1 and CDR2: LNHDA and SQIVND (reference sequence).

This clone was detected only a few times. The chain recombines TRBV27 with TRBJ2-1; possible D gene TRBD2, 6 bases. Deletions cut 3 bases from V and 0 bases from J, with 15 bases between. The CDR3 runs 17 residues. Germline V gene sequence: CDR1 MNHEY, CDR2 SMNVEV (reference sequence). The CDR3 DNA reads as TGTGCCAGCAGTTTCTCTGTGTCGGGACTCTCCTACAATGAGCAGTTCTTC. Translating it yields CASSFSVSGLSYNEQFF.

CDR3 in amino acids: CASSLRGGTGNEQFF. The CDR3 nucleotides are TGCGCCAGCAGCTTGCGGGGCGGGACCGGGAATGAGCAGTTCTTC. The chain combines TRBV5-1 with TRBJ2-1, with a weak D call TRBD2 (6 bases). The CDR3 sequence is 15 residues long. Trimming left V 1 base short and J 7 bases short, with 15 bases between. The germline CDR1 and CDR2 sequences are SGHRS and YFSETQ.

The chain employs TRBV5-1 and TRBJ2-5; D gene ambiguous. In germline, CDR1 is SGHRS, CDR2 YFSETQ. The V end lost 2 bases, the J end lost 4 bases, and 6 bases lay between the germline ends. CDR3 length: 12 residues. The CDR3 region is CASSFVLETQYF. The DNA for the CDR3 is TGCGCCAGCAGCTTTGTCTTAGAGACCCAGTACTTC.

The J gene is TRBJ1-1, the V gene TRBV7-3; the D gene is possibly TRBD1 (6 bases). The CDR3 is 13 residues long. Deletions cut 1 base from V and 9 bases from J, with 12 bases between. The germline CDR1 and CDR2 sequences are SGHTA and FQGTGA. The CDR3 protein is CASSLREGVKAFF. The CDR3 coding sequence is TGTGCCAGCAGCTTAAGAGAGGGGGTGAAAGCTTTCTTT.

The chain is built from TRBV19 and TRBJ1-1, with 8 bases fitting TRBD1. There are 15 residues in the CDR3. V shed 9 bases and J 4 bases; nucleotides not matched to a gene: 13. Germline V CDR1 and CDR2: LNHDA, SQIVND (reference sequence). In nucleotides, the CDR3 is TGTGCCAGCCTCGCGGCAGGGGGCGCGTCCACTGAAGCTTTCTTT. This translates into CASLAAGGASTEAFF.

The chain combines TRBV9 with TRBJ1-6; D is perhaps TRBD1 (6 bases). Germline-derived CDR1 and CDR2 are SGDLS and YYNGEE. V was trimmed by 2 bases and J by 6 bases, leaving 15 bases between them. CDR3 length: 16 residues. CDR3 residues: CASSVSGDPLNSPLHF. The CDR3 coding sequence is TGTGCCAGCAGCGTCTCAGGGGATCCCCTTAATTCACCCCTCCACTTT. The variable domain in full, with the rest retrieved from reference TRBV9 and TRBJ1-6, is DSGVTQTPKHLITATGQRVTLRCSPRSGDLSVYWYQQSLDQGLQFLIQYYNGEERAKGNILERFSAQQFPDLHSELNLSSLELGDSALYFCASSVSGDPLNSPLHFGNGTRLTVT.

This clone occurred once. The CDR3 bases are TGTGCCAGCAGCGTAGTATTTGGGAGGGCCGGTAACTCTGAAGCTTTCTTT. Translated, it gives CASSVVFGRAGNSEAFF. V and J are TRBV9 and TRBJ1-1; D not resolved. Germline V gene lookup returns CDR1 SGDLS and CDR2 YYNGEE. The CDR3 sequence is 17 residues long. Deletions cut 0 bases from V and 6 bases from J, with 21 bases between.

The chain combines TRBV25-1 with TRBJ1-2, with 8 bases that match TRBD1. V lost 4 bases and J lost 5; bases outside the gene matches: 3. CDR1 is MGHDK and CDR2 is SYGVNS in the germline V gene. This CDR3 region has 13 residues. As DNA, the CDR3 is TGTGCCAGCAGTGGGGACAGGACATATGGCTACACCTTC. This encodes CASSGDRTYGYTF.

The chain has TRBV7-2 and TRBJ2-1, with D unresolved. The V gene's germline CDR1 is SGHTA and CDR2 FQGNSA. The CDR3 extends over 15 amino acids. V shed 2 bases and J shed 3 bases, with 11 bases lying between them. Here the CDR3 reads CASSLQAALYNEQFF. CDR3 nucleotides: TGTGCCAGCAGCTTACAGGCTGCCCTCTACAATGAGCAGTTCTTC.

The chain has TRBV18 and TRBJ2-7; no clear D. The germline CDR1 and CDR2 sequences are KGHSH and LQKENI. Trimming pared 4 bases from V and 3 bases from J, leaving 19 bases between. The length of the CDR3 is 16 residues. CDR3 bases: TGTGCCAGCTCACGCATCACACCCCCTCCTGACTACGAGCAGTACTTC. It specifies CASSRITPPPDYEQYF. Variable domain in full (rest from reference TRBV18 and TRBJ2-7): NAGVMQNPRHLVRRRGQEARLRCSPMKGHSHVYWYRQLPEEGLKFMVYLQKENIIDESGMPKERFSAEFPKEGPSILRIQQVVRGDSAAYFCASSRITPPPDYEQYFGPGTRLTVT.

The chain joins TRBV27 to TRBJ2-3; 15 bases map to TRBD2. The CDR3 is made up of 15 amino acids. The V gene's germline CDR1 is MNHEY and CDR2 SMNVEV (reference sequence). Germline trimming cut 8 bases from V and 5 bases from J; bases unmatched to any gene: 5. CDR3 in amino acids: CASRTSGGAGDTQYF. CDR3 DNA: TGTGCCAGCCGGACTAGCGGGGGGGCCGGAGATACGCAGTATTTT.

This clone was seen just once. This chain joins TRBV11-2 and TRBJ2-7; D is possibly TRBD2 (6 bases). The germline CDR1 and CDR2 sequences are SGHAT and FQNNGV. This CDR3 contains 15 residues. V shed 5 bases and J shed 7 bases, with 21 bases lying between them. The CDR3 reads CASSGLLAARGEQYF. Written as DNA, the CDR3 is TGTGCCAGCAGCGGACTGTTAGCGGCCCGGGGGGAGCAGTACTTC.

The genes are TRBV18 and TRBJ2-1, with 14 bases lining up with TRBD2. Losses at the gene ends were 4 bases for V and 4 bases for J; bases not matched to a gene: 0. There are 15 residues in the CDR3. Germline assignment: CDR1 KGHSH and CDR2 LQKENI. The CDR3 nucleotides are TGTGCCAGCTCACGACTAGCGGGAGGGTACAATGAGCAGTTCTTC. Translated: CASSRLAGGYNEQFF.

The V gene is TRBV3-1 (or the pseudogene TRBV3-2), the J gene TRBJ1-1; 8 bases match TRBD1. The CDR3 extends over 16 amino acids. From germline, CDR1 is LGHDT and CDR2 YNNKEL (reference sequence). J lost 0 bases, V lost 4 bases, and 7 bases had no gene match. CDR3 sequence (DNA): TGTGCCAGCAGCCTCAGACAGGGGACCATGAACACTGAAGCTTTCTTT. This encodes CASSLRQGTMNTEAFF.